This T cell receptor (beta chain) comes out of a study of shared clonotypes between healthy human individuals. Study details: Those who served as donors were a couple of women and a few men between the ages of 18 and 49. General study points: Only a few donors were included, so the genetic and exposure-history diversity represented was limited.

Naive CD8 cells, CD45RO-negative and positively selected for CCR7, excluded terminally differentiated effector memory CD45RA+ cells. Healthy HIV-negative adults with no recent acute infections or vaccinations were recruited as donors. Details on this clone: Its antigen remains unidentified.

The CDR3 is made up of 15 amino acids. V was trimmed by 6 bases and J by 3 bases, leaving 17 bases between them. The germline V gene encodes CDR1 SGHVS and CDR2 FQNEAQ. Original processing notes: For the immunoSEQ data, sequences were junction-only without quality scores, so filtering differed. Produced via immunoSEQ multiplex PCR; TCRdb's table is partial and in-frame only. D and trimming come from the DNA, and the V and J calls and clone size come from that table. The sample has about 590,000 clones; 95% to 96% are singletons. The sequencing sample was made of naive CD8+ T cells sorted from blood. The V call is TRBV7-8, the J call TRBJ2-5; perhaps TRBD2 as D (5 bases). This clonotype originated in a woman in her 30s in good health. CDR3 loop: CASSLTGRVEETQYF. The CDR3 coding sequence is TGTGCCAGCAGTCTAACGGGAAGAGTAGAAGAGACCCAGTACTTC.